The 5 T cell receptor beta chains below come from one sample, sequenced in a study of blood T cell repertoires in COVID-19. The repertoire was sequenced with immunoSEQ multiplex PCR; TCRdb's copy has only in-frame clones and lacks some. The sample includes 270,000 or so clones, roughly nine tenths of them seen just once. The specimen sequenced was peripheral blood. Receptors originate from a woman aged 40 to 49 who had recovered from COVID-19.

The J gene is TRBJ1-1, the V gene TRBV6-5; 8 nucleotides agree with TRBD1. CDR3 length equals 12 residues. Trimming took 9 bases from V and 4 from J; bases not matched to a gene: 4. Germline CDR1 MNHEY, CDR2 SVGAGI. CDR3 loop: CASRQGSTEAFF. The CDR3 DNA is TGTGCCAGTAGACAGGGGAGCACTGAAGCTTTCTTT.

The V gene is TRBV30, the J gene TRBJ1-1; 11 bases are shared with TRBD1. The trim removed 5 bases at V and 7 bases at J, leaving 6 bases unmatched. Looked up from germline, CDR1 is GTSNPN and CDR2 is SVGIG (reference sequence). This CDR3 comprises 13 residues. In DNA, the CDR3 is TGTGCCTGGGATTCGGGACAGGGGGTTGAAGCTTTCTTT. Translated: CAWDSGQGVEAFF.

This clone occurred once. The chain links TRBV6-2 or TRBV6-3 to TRBJ2-2; no definite D call. Germline values: CDR1 MNHEY, CDR2 SVGEGT. The V end was cut by 2 bases, the J end by 1 base, with 11 bases between. The CDR3 has 16 amino acids. CDR3 in amino acids: CASSYQADRNTGELFF. CDR3 DNA sequence: TGTGCCAGCAGTTACCAGGCCGATCGGAACACCGGGGAGCTGTTTTTT.

The genes are TRBV9 and TRBJ1-5; TRBD1 aligns across 7 bases. Germline V lookup: CDR1 SGDLS, CDR2 YYNGEE. V shed 3 bases, J shed 3 bases, and the junction held 6 bases outside the gene matches. The CDR3 is made up of 15 amino acids. The CDR3 here is CASSERQGFNQPQHF. In DNA, the CDR3 is TGTGCCAGCAGCGAACGACAGGGATTCAATCAGCCCCAGCATTTT. The full variable domain, in which reference TRBV9 and TRBJ1-5 provide the parts outside the CDR3, is DSGVTQTPKHLITATGQRVTLRCSPRSGDLSVYWYQQSLDQGLQFLIQYYNGEERAKGNILERFSAQQFPDLHSELNLSSLELGDSALYFCASSERQGFNQPQHFGDGTRLSIL.

The gene calls are TRBV3-1 (or the pseudogene TRBV3-2) and TRBJ2-7; TRBD2 matches 14 bases. With V trimmed by 9 bases and J by 7 bases, 8 bases remained unmatched. In germline, CDR1 is LGHDT, CDR2 YNNKEL (reference sequence). The CDR3 covers 14 residues. In DNA form, the CDR3 reads TGTGCCAGTACGACTAGCGGGAGGGCGCGGGAGCAGTACTTC. It yields the protein CASTTSGRAREQYF.